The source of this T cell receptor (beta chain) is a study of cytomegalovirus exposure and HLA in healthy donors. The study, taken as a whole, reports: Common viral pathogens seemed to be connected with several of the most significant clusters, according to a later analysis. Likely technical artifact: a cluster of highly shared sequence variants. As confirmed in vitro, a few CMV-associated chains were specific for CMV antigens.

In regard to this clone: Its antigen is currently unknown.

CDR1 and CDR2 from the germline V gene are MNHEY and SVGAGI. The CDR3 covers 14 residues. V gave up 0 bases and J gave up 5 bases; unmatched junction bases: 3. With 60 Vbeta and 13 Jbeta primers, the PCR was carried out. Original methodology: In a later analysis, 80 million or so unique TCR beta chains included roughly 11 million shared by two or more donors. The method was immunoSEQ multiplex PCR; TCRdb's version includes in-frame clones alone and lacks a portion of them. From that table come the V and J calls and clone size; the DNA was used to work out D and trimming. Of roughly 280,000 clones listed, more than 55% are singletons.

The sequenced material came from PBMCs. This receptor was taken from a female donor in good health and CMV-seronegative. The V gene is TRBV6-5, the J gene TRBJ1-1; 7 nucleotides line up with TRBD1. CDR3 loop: CASSYSTGRTEAFF. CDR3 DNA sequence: TGTGCCAGCAGTTACTCGACAGGGCGGACTGAAGCTTTCTTT.